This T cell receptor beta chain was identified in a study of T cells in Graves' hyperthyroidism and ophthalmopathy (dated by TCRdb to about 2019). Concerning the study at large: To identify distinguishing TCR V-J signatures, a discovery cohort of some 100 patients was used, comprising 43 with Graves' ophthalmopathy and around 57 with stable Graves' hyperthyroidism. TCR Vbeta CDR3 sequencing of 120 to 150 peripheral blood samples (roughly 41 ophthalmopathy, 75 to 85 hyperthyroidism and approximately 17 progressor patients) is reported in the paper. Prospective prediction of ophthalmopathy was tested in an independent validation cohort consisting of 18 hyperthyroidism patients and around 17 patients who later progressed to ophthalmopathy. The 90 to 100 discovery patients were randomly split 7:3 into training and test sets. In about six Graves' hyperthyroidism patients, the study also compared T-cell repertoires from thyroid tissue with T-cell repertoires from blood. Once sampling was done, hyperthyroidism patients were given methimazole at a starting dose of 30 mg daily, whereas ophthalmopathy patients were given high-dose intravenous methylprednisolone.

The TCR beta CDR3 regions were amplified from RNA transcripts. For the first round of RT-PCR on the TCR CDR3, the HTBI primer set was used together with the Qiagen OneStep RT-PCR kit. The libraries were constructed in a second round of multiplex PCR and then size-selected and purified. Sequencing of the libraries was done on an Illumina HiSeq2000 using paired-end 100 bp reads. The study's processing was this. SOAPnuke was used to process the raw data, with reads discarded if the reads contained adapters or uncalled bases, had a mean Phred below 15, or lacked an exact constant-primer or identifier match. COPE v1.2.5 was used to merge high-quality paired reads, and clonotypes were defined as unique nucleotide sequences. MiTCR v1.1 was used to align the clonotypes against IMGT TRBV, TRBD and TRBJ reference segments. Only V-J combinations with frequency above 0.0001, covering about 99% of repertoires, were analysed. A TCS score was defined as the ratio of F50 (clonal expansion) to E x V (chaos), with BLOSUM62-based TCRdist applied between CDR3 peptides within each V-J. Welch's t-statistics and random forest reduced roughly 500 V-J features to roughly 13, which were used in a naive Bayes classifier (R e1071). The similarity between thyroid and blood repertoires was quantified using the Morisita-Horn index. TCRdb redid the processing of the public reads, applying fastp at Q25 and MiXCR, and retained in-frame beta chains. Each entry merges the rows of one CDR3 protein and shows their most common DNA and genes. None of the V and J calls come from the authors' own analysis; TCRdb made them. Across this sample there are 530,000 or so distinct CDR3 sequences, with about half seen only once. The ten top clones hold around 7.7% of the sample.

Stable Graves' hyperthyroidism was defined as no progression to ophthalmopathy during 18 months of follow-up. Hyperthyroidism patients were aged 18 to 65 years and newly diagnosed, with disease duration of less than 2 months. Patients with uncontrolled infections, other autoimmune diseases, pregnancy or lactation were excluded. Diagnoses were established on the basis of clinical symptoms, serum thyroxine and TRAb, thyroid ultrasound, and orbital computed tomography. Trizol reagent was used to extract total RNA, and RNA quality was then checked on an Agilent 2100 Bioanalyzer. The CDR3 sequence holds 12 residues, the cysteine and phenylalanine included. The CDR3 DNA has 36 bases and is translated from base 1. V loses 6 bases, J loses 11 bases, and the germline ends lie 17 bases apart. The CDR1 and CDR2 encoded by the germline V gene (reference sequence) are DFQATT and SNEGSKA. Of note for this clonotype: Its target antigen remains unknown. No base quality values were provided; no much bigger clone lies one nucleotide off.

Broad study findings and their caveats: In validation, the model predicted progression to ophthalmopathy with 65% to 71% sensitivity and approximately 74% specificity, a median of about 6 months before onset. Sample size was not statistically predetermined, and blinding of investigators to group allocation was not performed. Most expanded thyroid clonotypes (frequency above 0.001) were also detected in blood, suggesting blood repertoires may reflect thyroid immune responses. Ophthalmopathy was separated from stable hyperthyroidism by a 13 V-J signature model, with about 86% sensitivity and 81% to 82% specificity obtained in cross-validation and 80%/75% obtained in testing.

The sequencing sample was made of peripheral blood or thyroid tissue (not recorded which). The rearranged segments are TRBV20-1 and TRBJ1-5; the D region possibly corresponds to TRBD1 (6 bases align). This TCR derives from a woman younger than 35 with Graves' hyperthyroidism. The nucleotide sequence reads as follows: TGCAGTGCAAACCGACAGGAAGGGACCCAGCATTTT. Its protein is CSANRQEGTQHF.